These 9 T cell receptor beta chains share one sample of origin, sequenced in a study of T cells after yellow fever vaccination. TCRdb analysed the 5' RACE reads with MiXCR anew, one entry per CDR3 protein. In the table there are approximately 510,000 distinct CDR3 sequences, about a fifth of which are singletons. The sample in question was PBMCs, obtained roughly 20 days after the first yellow fever vaccination. The receptor source for this set is a man between 18 and 35 years old who received the YFV17D yellow fever vaccine.

This clonotype has a handful of counts. The chain's CDR3 is CASSFSGRRDEQFF. CDR3 coding DNA: TGTGCCAGCAGTTTCTCCGGGAGGCGCGATGAGCAGTTCTTC. The chain couples TRBV27 to TRBJ2-1; 7 nucleotides match TRBD2. J gave up 8 bases and V 3 bases, and 7 bases lay outside the gene matches. Germline lookup yields CDR1 MNHEY and CDR2 SMNVEV (reference sequence). The CDR3 runs 14 residues.

The chain joins TRBV28 to TRBJ2-2, with 10 bases identical to TRBD2. Looked up from germline, CDR1 is MDHEN and CDR2 is SYDVKM. The CDR3 runs 16 residues. V shed 7 bases, J shed 0 bases, and the junction held 5 bases outside the gene matches. The CDR3 DNA is TGTGCCAGCACCCAGCGGGGGGGGACGAACACCGGGGAGCTGTTTTTT. Amino acid sequence: CASTQRGGTNTGELFF.

In its sample, this clonotype was seen many times. The chain is built from TRBV7-2 and TRBJ2-1, with D possibly matching TRBD2 (6 bases). Looked up from germline, CDR1 is SGHTA and CDR2 is FQGNSA. The V and J ends lost 6 bases and 12 bases respectively, with 15 bases between them. This CDR3 region has 12 residues. This CDR3 is CASSPTSLLQFF. The CDR3 DNA reads as TGTGCCAGCAGTCCTACTAGCCTCCTGCAGTTCTTC. The variable domain in full, completed from reference TRBV7-2 and TRBJ2-1, reads GAGVSQSPSNKVTEKGKDVELRCDPISGHTALYWYRQSLGQGLEFLIYFQGNSAPDKSGLPSDRFSAERTGGSVSTLTIQRTQQEDSAVYLCASSPTSLLQFFGPGTRLTVL.

This clonotype was counted only a few times. The V and J genes are TRBV20-1 and TRBJ2-5; possible D gene TRBD1, 6 bases. The CDR3 spans 14 residues. Germline V lookup: CDR1 DFQATT, CDR2 SNEGSKA (reference sequence). V was trimmed by 0 bases and J by 4 bases, leaving 12 bases between them. The CDR3 nucleotides read TGCAGTGCTAGAGATAACAGGGCCGGAGAGACCCAGTACTTC. Its protein is CSARDNRAGETQYF.

This clonotype was counted between two and nine times. The V call is TRBV5-1, the J call TRBJ2-1, with D perhaps TRBD1 or TRBD2 (6 bases each). The CDR3 extends over 14 amino acids. Trimming removed 8 bases from V and 5 bases from J, with 17 bases in between. Germline V gives CDR1 SGHRS, CDR2 YFSETQ. CDR3 amino acids: CASNPLGGHNEQFF. The DNA for the CDR3 is TGCGCCAGTAACCCTTTGGGGGGCCACAATGAGCAGTTCTTC.

This clonotype has a handful of counts. The chain uses TRBV20-1 and TRBJ1-1; D is ambiguous. V shed 2 bases and J shed 7 bases, with 17 bases lying between them. Germline loops: CDR1 DFQATT, CDR2 SNEGSKA (reference sequence). The CDR3 loop spans 14 amino acids. The CDR3 protein is CSARNPTTASEAFF. The CDR3 DNA follows: TGCAGTGCTAGAAACCCCACCACGGCAAGTGAAGCTTTCTTT.

The chain is built from TRBV5-1 and TRBJ1-4, with a tentative D call TRBD1 (5 bases). V was pared by 0 bases and J by 3 bases, with 12 bases between. The CDR3 loop spans 16 amino acids. Germline assignment: CDR1 SGHRS and CDR2 YFSETQ. CDR3 nucleotides: TGCGCCAGCAGCTTGGGGGGACTGGGCCCTAATGAAAAACTGTTTTTT. Protein: CASSLGGLGPNEKLFF.

This clonotype was seen more than once but under ten times. The chain employs TRBV10-3 and TRBJ1-1; a possible D gene is TRBD1 (6 bases). V was shortened by 10 bases and J by 4 bases, with 13 bases between the two germline ends. CDR3 length equals 12 residues. In germline, CDR1 is ENHRY, CDR2 SYGVKD. The chain's CDR3 is CATSGVGTEAFF. CDR3 bases: TGTGCCACATCAGGGGTTGGCACTGAAGCTTTCTTT.

This chain uses TRBV5-1 with TRBJ2-7; the D is unclear. The CDR3 has 13 residues. Germline V gene sequence: CDR1 SGHRS, CDR2 YFSETQ. Trimming removed 2 bases at V and 3 bases at J, with 9 bases between. The CDR3 DNA follows: TGCGCCAGCAGCTTTTCAGTGGACTACGAGCAGTACTTC. It encodes CASSFSVDYEQYF.